These 9 T cell receptor beta chains came from one sample sequenced in a study of blood T cell repertoires in COVID-19. Here immunoSEQ multiplex PCR was the method, and the copy in TCRdb shows in-frame clones only, minus some. The sample includes 100,000 to 150,000 clones, about 80% of them seen just once. The sequenced sample consisted of peripheral blood. The source is a woman in her forties or fifties with acute or convalescent COVID-19.

In its sample, this clone was seen once. V usage is TRBV28 and J usage is TRBJ1-5; no firm D call. CDR1 is MDHEN and CDR2 is SYDVKM in the germline V gene. Trimming removed 8 bases from V and 0 bases from J, with 8 bases in between. CDR3 length: 13 amino acids. The CDR3 protein is CASLPNSNQPQHF. In DNA, the CDR3 is TGTGCCAGCCTTCCTAATAGCAATCAGCCCCAGCATTTT.

This chain links TRBV7-6 with TRBJ1-6; TRBD1 is a possible D gene (6 bases). The CDR3 totals 13 residues. Trimming stripped 4 bases from V and 7 bases from J, with 8 bases between. Germline CDR1 reads SGHVS; CDR2 reads FNYEAQ. The CDR3: CASSSTGNSPLHF. The CDR3 DNA sequence: TGTGCCAGCAGCTCGACAGGCAATTCACCCCTCCACTTT. Drawing the rest from reference TRBV7-6 and TRBJ1-6, the complete variable domain is GAGVSQSPRYKVTKRGQDVALRCDPISGHVSLYWYRQALGQGPEFLTYFNYEAQQDKSGLPNDRFSAERPEGSISTLTIQRTEQRDSAMYRCASSSTGNSPLHFGNGTRLTVT.

The rearrangement uses TRBV5-1 and TRBJ1-2; 11 bases agree with TRBD1. V was pared by 5 bases and J by 5 bases, with 8 bases of the junction left unmatched. From germline, CDR1 is SGHRS and CDR2 YFSETQ. The CDR3 spans 15 residues. In DNA, the CDR3 is TGCGCCAGCAGTCCGGGACAGGGGGTTCTTTATGGCTACACCTTC. Residues: CASSPGQGVLYGYTF.

This sequence joins TRBV5-1 and TRBJ2-2; possible D gene TRBD1, 5 bases. Germline V CDR1 and CDR2: SGHRS, YFSETQ. Trimming took 4 bases from V and 7 from J, leaving 11 bases between them. The length of the CDR3 is 13 residues. The CDR3 is CASSNRYDGELFF. As DNA, the CDR3 is TGCGCCAGCAGCAACAGGTACGACGGGGAGCTGTTTTTT.

The rearrangement links TRBV18 to TRBJ1-5; D possibly corresponds to TRBD1 (6 bases). The CDR3 length is 16 residues. V gave up 6 bases and J gave up 4 bases, with 19 bases separating them. Germline values: CDR1 KGHSH, CDR2 LQKENI. The CDR3 loop is CASSFVGTQPNQPQHF. CDR3 nucleotide sequence: TGTGCCAGCTCCTTCGTTGGGACACAGCCTAATCAGCCCCAGCATTTT.

The J gene is TRBJ1-1, the V gene TRBV5-6; D call uncertain. CDR3 size: 13 residues. Germline CDR1 and CDR2: SGHDT and YYEEEE. V lost 7 bases and J lost 3, with 13 bases in between. CDR3 sequence: CASSTSVDTEAFF. The CDR3 DNA is TGTGCCAGCTCCACCTCGGTCGACACTGAAGCTTTCTTT.

Only a few counts were recorded for this clone. The chain links TRBV2 to TRBJ2-3; maybe TRBD2 (6 bases). Germline CDR1 and CDR2: SNHLY and FYNNEI. V lost 7 bases, J lost 2 bases, and 10 bases lay in between. CDR3 length equals 13 residues. DNA of the CDR3: TGTGCCAGCATGCGGGAATTCACAGATACGCAGTATTTT. Amino acids: CASMREFTDTQYF.

This clone was found once. The chain combines TRBV6-1 with TRBJ1-5; D perhaps matches TRBD1 (5 bases). The length of the CDR3 is 14 residues. Trimming removed 3 bases from V and 2 bases from J, with 8 bases in between. Germline CDR1 is MNHNS and CDR2 is SASEGT. Here the CDR3 reads CASSDRAGNQPQHF. As DNA, the CDR3 is TGTGCCAGCAGTGACAGGGCGGGCAATCAGCCCCAGCATTTT.

The V call is TRBV6-5, the J call TRBJ2-6; no reliable D call. Germline CDR1 MNHEY, CDR2 SVGAGI. The CDR3 spans 15 residues. Trimming took off 6 bases at V and 2 bases at J, with 11 bases between the two ends. This chain's CDR3 is CASSPISTGANVLTF. CDR3 bases: TGTGCCAGCAGCCCCATATCTACTGGGGCCAACGTCCTGACTTTC.